A single T cell receptor beta chain is shown here with its context. Antigen unknown. cDNA reverse transcribed from extracted RNA served as the sequencing template. Profiling relied on immunoSEQ multiplex PCR, and the TCRdb table lists in-frame clones only, not all of them. Of 150,000 to 200,000 clones listed, 63% are singletons. The data are from a study of CD8+ T cells in alopecia areata. Study overall: Treated patients swallowed 5 to 10 mg of oral tofacitinib twice daily. Whole-study findings and limits: Across lesional scalp, and particularly alopecia totalis/universalis, clonality surpassed that of normal scalp.

Germline loops: CDR1 SQVTM, CDR2 ANQGSEA. Between the trimmed V and J ends, which lost 7 bases and 2 bases, there was a span of 15 bases. CDR3 length: 13 amino acids. CD4+ and CD8+ T cells were sorted from PBMCs stained for CD3, CD4 and CD8. V usage is TRBV29-1 and J usage is TRBJ2-7; D perhaps matches TRBD1 (6 bases). The TCR originated in a human donor with alopecia areata. The material sequenced was CD4+ T cells sorted from blood, taken at week 0. The CDR3 is CSATIQGPYEQYF. CDR3 sequence (DNA): TGCAGCGCCACCATACAGGGACCCTACGAGCAGTACTTC.